The 14 T cell receptor beta chains reported below all come from one sample, sequenced in a study of T cell changes during pregnancy in multiple sclerosis. Generated by immunoSEQ multiplex PCR, the TCRdb table keeps only in-frame clones and is missing some. The sample has some 64,000 clones, about nine tenths seen once; the top ten hold around 2.1%. The specimen was peripheral blood, collected in the second trimester of pregnancy. These receptors originate from a female donor in good health, enrolled as a control in a pregnancy study.

The V call is TRBV11-2, the J call TRBJ1-1; D is uncertain. Trimming pared 5 bases from V and 1 base from J, leaving 8 bases between. The CDR3 loop spans 13 amino acids. Germline V lookup: CDR1 SGHAT, CDR2 FQNNGV. CDR3 in DNA: TGTGCCAGCAGCCCTCAGGAGAACACTGAAGCTTTCTTT. Translation: CASSPQENTEAFF.

This sequence joins TRBV5-1 and TRBJ2-7, with 12 bases lining up with TRBD2. The germline CDR1 and CDR2 sequences are SGHRS and YFSETQ. The CDR3 sequence is 17 residues long. With 4 bases clipped from V and 5 bases from J, the junction kept 13 bases outside the gene matches. The CDR3 region is CASSPGLAGLPLHEQYF. The CDR3 DNA reads TGCGCCAGCAGCCCCGGACTAGCGGGGCTCCCCCTCCACGAGCAGTACTTC.

This chain connects TRBV7-3 to TRBJ2-5; 8 bases line up with TRBD2. In germline, CDR1 is SGHTA, CDR2 FQGTGA. The CDR3 sequence is 14 residues long. Unmatched junction bases numbered 7, after V lost 5 bases and J lost 5 bases. CDR3 nucleotides: TGTGCCAGCAGCCCCGGGGGGGCCTCCGAGACCCAGTACTTC. The encoded protein is CASSPGGASETQYF.

V usage is TRBV7-9 and J usage is TRBJ2-1; 9 nucleotides agree with TRBD2. The CDR3 has 17 amino acids. V gave up 1 base and J gave up 2 bases; unmatched junction bases: 6. Germline values: CDR1 SEHNR, CDR2 FQNEAQ (reference sequence). The CDR3, as DNA: TGTGCCAGCAGCTTAGTAAGTCTAGCGGGACCCTACAATGAGCAGTTCTTC. Amino acid sequence: CASSLVSLAGPYNEQFF.

The rearrangement uses TRBV15 and TRBJ1-3; D is unresolved. The CDR3 length is 17 residues. Germline-derived CDR1 and CDR2 are LNHNV and YYDKDF (reference sequence). The V end lost 0 bases, the J end lost 4 bases, and 16 bases lay between the germline ends. The CDR3 DNA sequence: TGTGCCACCAGCAGAGATCTAGGAGTCCATCCAGGAAACACCATATATTTT. It specifies CATSRDLGVHPGNTIYF.

The chain employs TRBV5-6 and TRBJ2-3, with D perhaps TRBD1 (5 bases). The V gene's germline CDR1 is SGHDT and CDR2 YYEEEE. CDR3 length: 15 amino acids. V was shortened by 4 bases and J by 6 bases, with 18 bases between the two germline ends. The DNA of the CDR3 is TGTGCCAGCAGCGCCGCGACCGCAGGGCGGGATACGCAGTATTTT. Translation: CASSAATAGRDTQYF.

The chain has TRBV19 and TRBJ1-5; D unclear. From germline, CDR1 is LNHDA and CDR2 SQIVND (reference sequence). The V gene lost 5 bases and the J gene lost 7 bases, with 9 bases spanning the gap. The CDR3 extends over 12 amino acids. Written as DNA, the CDR3 is TGTGCCAGTAGTGTAACTAGGCAGCCCCAGCATTTT. It is translated as CASSVTRQPQHF.

The chain joins TRBV4-1 to TRBJ1-1; D might be TRBD1 (5 bases). The germline gives CDR1 MGHRA, CDR2 YSYEKL. CDR3 length: 15 residues. V was clipped by 1 base and J by 0 bases, with 9 bases between them. This CDR3 is CASSQVGGMNTEAFF. The CDR3, as DNA: TGCGCCAGCAGCCAAGTCGGGGGGATGAACACTGAAGCTTTCTTT.

This clone was recorded a few times. The V and J genes are TRBV19 and TRBJ1-1; D gene ambiguous. The germline V gene has CDR1 LNHDA and CDR2 SQIVND (reference sequence). The CDR3 is made up of 14 amino acids. V dropped 2 bases and J dropped 2 bases, with 9 bases sitting between them. CDR3 nucleotides: TGTGCCAGTAGTATAAGTACAGCCAACACTGAAGCTTTCTTT. As protein: CASSISTANTEAFF.

V is TRBV4-1 and J is TRBJ1-4; tentative D call: TRBD1 (5 bases). This CDR3 region has 14 residues. CDR1 and CDR2 from the germline V gene are MGHRA and YSYEKL. The ends were cut back, 4 bases at V and 4 bases at J, with 10 bases in the middle. The CDR3 nucleotides read TGCGCCAGCAGCCCGGGACTGCTTAATGAAAAACTGTTTTTT. This translates into CASSPGLLNEKLFF.

This clone was detected only once. This chain uses TRBV2 with TRBJ2-7; D may be TRBD1 (6 bases). The germline V and J ends were trimmed by 6 bases and 5 bases, with 14 bases remaining between them. CDR1 and CDR2 from the germline V gene are SNHLY and FYNNEI. The CDR3 is 13 residues long. CDR3 loop: CASSGDNHHEQYF. The DNA of the CDR3 is TGTGCCAGCAGCGGGGACAATCATCACGAGCAGTACTTC.

V is TRBV28 and J is TRBJ1-2; 8 bases are shared with TRBD1. CDR1 MDHEN and CDR2 SYDVKM come from the germline V gene. The CDR3 spans 15 residues. The ends lost 2 bases at V and 0 bases at J; junction bases unmatched: 2. The chain's CDR3 is CASSLEDRANYGYTF. In DNA form, the CDR3 reads TGTGCCAGCAGTTTAGAGGACAGGGCTAACTATGGCTACACCTTC.

J is TRBJ2-7 and V is TRBV27, with no clear D. Germline CDR1 reads MNHEY; CDR2 reads SMNVEV (reference sequence). This CDR3 comprises 13 residues. V dropped 5 bases and J dropped 7 bases, with 15 bases sitting between them. The CDR3 sequence is CASSVSITTEQYF. CDR3 bases: TGTGCCAGCAGTGTGTCGATAACAACGGAGCAGTACTTC.

As DNA, the CDR3 is TGTGCCATCAGTGAGCCCGGACAGGGGGAATACGAGCAGTACTTC. Translating gives CAISEPGQGEYEQYF. V is TRBV10-3 and J is TRBJ2-7; 10 bases match TRBD1. CDR1 and CDR2 from the germline V gene are ENHRY and SYGVKD. CDR3 length equals 15 residues. The V gene end was trimmed by 2 bases and the J gene end by 4 bases; junction bases not matched to a gene: 5.